This TCR beta chain appears in the sequencing data of a study of OX40 agonist ivuxolimab in advanced cancers. From germline, CDR1 is SSHAT and CDR2 FNYEAQ (reference sequence). CDR3 size: 13 residues. TCRdb keeps only in-frame clones here, not all; method: immunoSEQ multiplex PCR. The sample carries tens of thousands of clones, around 80% recorded once. As regards this clone: Germline and junction disagree at one end, which may indicate a read error.

The chain couples TRBV7-7 to TRBJ2-5; D is perhaps TRBD1 (5 bases). The sample was CD4+ or CD8+ T cells sorted from blood, taken in a trial of the OX40 agonist ivuxolimab. The receptor comes from an adult with an advanced solid tumor such as melanoma, head and neck, liver or kidney cancer. CDR3 protein: CASSLVQGETQYF. CDR3 bases: TGTGCTAGCAGCTTAGTCCAGGGAGAGACCCAGTACTTC.